These T cell receptor beta chains were read from a single sample in a study of blood T cells in healthy people across ages. TCRdb passed the 5' RACE reads through MiXCR, listing each CDR3 protein once. Here the sample spans about 640,000 distinct CDR3 sequences, 45% to 65% being singletons. Sequencing was performed on blood. The source is a man in his sixties in good health. CDR3s include the opening cysteine and the closing phenylalanine or tryptophan. The order of the fields is J gene, V gene, clone size, D gene, CDR3 protein, CDR3 DNA. The D gene is left open where the match is weak. Where a row states a size, it is once, few, many or the class of an expanded clone; other rows omit it.

TRBJ2-2 | TRBV7-9 | - | TRBD1 | CASSPGQGWTGELFF | TGTGCCAGCAGCCCAGGACAGGGTTGGACCGGGGAGCTGTTTTTT
TRBJ2-1 | TRBV9 | few | - | CASSVGGLNNEQFF | TGTGCCAGCAGCGTAGGGGGACTCAACAATGAGCAGTTCTTC
TRBJ2-7 | TRBV29-1 | - | - | CSVGLGGASYEQYF | TGCAGCGTTGGTCTCGGGGGCGCCTCCTACGAGCAGTACTTC
TRBJ2-3 | TRBV12-3/TRBV12-4 | once | - | CASSLSRKSDTQYF | TGTGCCAGCAGTTTAAGCCGCAAATCAGATACGCAGTATTTT
TRBJ2-5 | TRBV12-3/TRBV12-4 | - | TRBD2 | CASSYGGTRETQYF | TGTGCCAGCAGTTACGGGGGGACCCGTGAGACCCAGTACTTC
TRBJ1-2 | TRBV20-1 | - | - | CSARPGPRAYGYTF | TGCAGTGCCCGGCCGGGCCCACGGGCCTATGGCTACACCTTC
TRBJ2-3 | TRBV4-3 | - | - | CASSQEVRGGPDTQYF | TGCGCCAGCAGCCAAGAAGTGCGGGGAGGTCCGGATACGCAGTATTTT
TRBJ2-3 | TRBV9 | - | TRBD2 | CASSVKGLAGTSTDTQYF | TGTGCCAGCAGCGTAAAGGGACTAGCGGGGACTAGCACAGATACGCAGTATTTT
TRBJ2-1 | TRBV12-3/TRBV12-4 | - | - | CASTSGGELYNEQFF | TGTGCCAGCACCTCCGGGGGCGAACTATACAATGAGCAGTTCTTC
TRBJ2-1 | TRBV20-1 | - | TRBD2 | CSARLAGGPSYEQFF | TGCAGTGCTAGACTAGCGGGGGGACCCTCCTACGAGCAGTTCTTC
TRBJ2-5 | TRBV11-2 | - | - | CASSQQGSRETQYF | TGTGCCAGCAGTCAACAGGGCTCTCGAGAGACCCAGTACTTC
TRBJ2-1 | TRBV29-1 | - | - | CSVEWGGPYNEQFF | TGCAGCGTCGAATGGGGGGGGCCTTACAATGAGCAGTTCTTC
TRBJ2-5 | TRBV7-2 | - | TRBD2 | CTSSVSGTSGWETQYF | TGTACCAGCAGCGTGTCGGGGACTAGCGGGTGGGAGACCCAGTACTTC
TRBJ2-5 | TRBV10-3 | few | TRBD2 | CATHGGLAGEETQYF | TGTGCCACACATGGGGGTTTGGCGGGGGAAGAGACCCAGTACTTC
TRBJ1-5 | TRBV7-2 | - | - | CASSVRQGNQPQHF | TGTGCCAGCAGCGTAAGACAGGGCAATCAGCCCCAGCATTTT
TRBJ2-7 | TRBV29-1 | few | - | CSVRDQAKPPDNEQYF | TGCAGCGTCCGGGACCAGGCGAAACCACCCGACAATGAGCAGTACTTC
TRBJ2-2 | TRBV27 | - | TRBD2 | CASKVQAGLPTGELFF | TGTGCCAGCAAAGTTCAAGCGGGGCTACCCACCGGGGAGCTGTTTTTT
TRBJ2-7 | TRBV6-6 | - | TRBD1 | CASSSTGREQYF | TGTGCCAGCAGTTCGACAGGGCGCGAGCAGTACTTC
TRBJ2-3 | TRBV5-1 | - | TRBD2 | CASSFSGSPMSTDTQYF | TGCGCCAGCAGCTTTAGCGGGTCCCCAATGAGCACAGATACGCAGTATTTT
TRBJ2-7 | TRBV28 | - | TRBD1 | CASSSTGTAPYEQYF | TGTGCCAGCAGTTCCACCGGGACAGCTCCCTACGAGCAGTACTTC
TRBJ2-3 | TRBV4-1 | - | - | CASSQEGPLGTDTQYF | TGCGCCAGCAGCCAAGAGGGACCTCTGGGCACAGATACGCAGTATTTT
TRBJ2-3 | TRBV24-1 | few | TRBD2 | CATSDPASGATDTQYF | TGTGCCACCAGTGATCCGGCTAGCGGGGCCACAGATACGCAGTATTTT
TRBJ2-7 | TRBV12-3/TRBV12-4 | few | TRBD2 | CASSVGLAGNEQYF | TGTGCCAGCAGTGTCGGACTAGCTGGTAACGAGCAGTACTTC
TRBJ2-5 | TRBV12-3/TRBV12-4 | - | TRBD2 | CASRSVTGGRRETQYF | TGTGCCAGCAGATCCGTTACGGGGGGGCGCAGGGAGACCCAGTACTTC
TRBJ2-4 | TRBV12-3/TRBV12-4 | - | - | CASSSSHLAKNIQYF | TGTGCCAGCAGTTCGTCACATTTAGCCAAAAACATTCAGTACTTC
TRBJ2-7 | TRBV4-3 | - | TRBD1 | CASSQEALPQGRIDEQYF | TGCGCCAGCAGCCAAGAGGCCCTCCCACAGGGGCGCATCGACGAGCAGTACTTC